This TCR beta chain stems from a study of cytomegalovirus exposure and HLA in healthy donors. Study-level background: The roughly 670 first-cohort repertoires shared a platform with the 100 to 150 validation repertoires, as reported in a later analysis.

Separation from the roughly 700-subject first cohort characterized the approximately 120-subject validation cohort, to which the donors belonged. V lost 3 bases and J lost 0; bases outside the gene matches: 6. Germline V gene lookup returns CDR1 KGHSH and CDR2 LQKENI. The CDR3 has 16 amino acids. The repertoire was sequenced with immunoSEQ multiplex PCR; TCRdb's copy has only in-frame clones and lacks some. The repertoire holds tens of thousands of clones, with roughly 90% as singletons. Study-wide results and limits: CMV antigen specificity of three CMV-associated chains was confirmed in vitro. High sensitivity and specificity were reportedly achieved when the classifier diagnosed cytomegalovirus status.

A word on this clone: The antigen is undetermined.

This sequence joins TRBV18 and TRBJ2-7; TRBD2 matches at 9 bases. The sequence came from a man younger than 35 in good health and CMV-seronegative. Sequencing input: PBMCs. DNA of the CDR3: TGTGCCAGCTCACCCCAAGCGGGAGGTATCTCCTACGAGCAGTACTTC. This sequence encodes CASSPQAGGISYEQYF. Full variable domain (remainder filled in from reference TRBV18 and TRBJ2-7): NAGVMQNPRHLVRRRGQEARLRCSPMKGHSHVYWYRQLPEEGLKFMVYLQKENIIDESGMPKERFSAEFPKEGPSILRIQQVVRGDSAAYFCASSPQAGGISYEQYFGPGTRLTVT.